These 3 T cell receptor beta chains were sequenced from one sample in a study of CD8 T cells in ankylosing spondylitis. TCRdb ran MiXCR on the 5' RACE reads and lists one entry per CDR3 protein. Of roughly 180,000 distinct CDR3 sequences in the sample, 9.8% are singletons; the top ten hold about 16%. Sequenced input: blood, either unsorted or a sorted T cell fraction (not recorded which). The source is a female donor with ankylosing spondylitis or in good health (not recorded which).

V gene TRBV27 combines with J gene TRBJ2-1; 14 bases match TRBD2. This CDR3 spans 15 amino acids. V trimming: 5 bases; J trimming: 8 bases; junction bases outside the gene matches: 5. Germline V gene data show CDR1 as MNHEY and CDR2 as SMNVEV (reference sequence). DNA for the CDR3: TGTGCCAGCAGTCCGGGACTAGCGGGAGCCCATGAGCAGTTCTTC. This sequence encodes CASSPGLAGAHEQFF.

This clonotype has just a few counts. This chain links TRBV27 with TRBJ1-1; maybe TRBD1 (6 bases). Germline V gene lookup returns CDR1 MNHEY and CDR2 SMNVEV (reference sequence). The length of the CDR3 is 15 residues. The germline V and J ends were trimmed by 5 bases and 4 bases, with 17 bases remaining between them. CDR3 residues: CASSPEPGALTEAFF. In DNA, the CDR3 is TGTGCCAGCAGTCCGGAACCGGGGGCGCTCACTGAAGCTTTCTTT.

This clonotype was seen a few times. The chain recombines TRBV20-1 with TRBJ2-1; TRBD2 agrees at 11 bases. V shed 0 bases, J shed 9 bases, and the junction held 7 bases outside the gene matches. The CDR3 runs 15 residues. CDR1 and CDR2 (germline): DFQATT, SNEGSKA (reference sequence). The CDR3 is CSARDGTSGRTEQFF. The CDR3 DNA is TGCAGTGCTAGAGACGGGACTAGCGGACGGACTGAGCAGTTCTTC.